This TCR beta chain was identified during a study of regulatory T cells in long-lasting Graves disease. This CDR3 has 17 residues. Per the germline V gene, CDR1 is SNHLY and CDR2 is FYNNEI. Indicated time point: newly diagnosed GD, antithyroid drugs for less than 3 months. RNA from PBMCs was the source of the TCR library. With iRepertoire HTBI primers and Arm-PCR of CDR3 regions, TCR beta libraries were built. TCRdb reprocessed the multiplex PCR reads with MiXCR, giving one entry per CDR3 protein. The top ten hold around 36% of the sample, which has hundreds of thousands of distinct CDR3 sequences, about a sixth seen once. Turning to this clonotype: This sequence is one base from a far larger clone and is likely a read error.

Sequenced material: peripheral blood mononuclear cells (PBMCs), taken at new diagnosis, from a patient treated with antithyroid drugs. V and J are TRBV2 and TRBJ2-1, with D tentatively TRBD2 (5 bases). The DNA end lines up better with TRBJ2-5; the J call may be wrong. The clonotype was recovered from a female donor with Graves disease. CDR3 loop: CASSEATKRTPRETQYF. The CDR3 DNA follows: TGTGCCAGCAGTGAAGCAACTAAACGGACTCCCCGGGAGACCCAGTACTTC.